This TCR beta chain was captured in a study of cytomegalovirus exposure and HLA in healthy donors. Across the study: A prior study identified 120 million or so unique TCR beta sequences from about 179 million T cells. From HLA-typed donors, an early data release held approximately 85 million unique TCRs.

A word on this clone: The antigen remains undetermined.

The CDR3 covers 15 residues. CDR1 is MGHDK, CDR2 SYGVNS, per germline. Trimming left V 6 bases short and J 8 bases short, with 19 bases between. PCR was performed using 60 Vbeta and 13 Jbeta primers. Using immunoSEQ multiplex PCR, the repertoire was profiled, and TCRdb retains in-frame clones only, with some absent. The sample records about 120,000 clones, roughly 82% being singletons. Broader study findings: Cytomegalovirus-associated TCR beta chains were listed, numbering 150 to 200. A previous analysis found most TCR beta V segments productive roughly 90% or roughly 30% of the time.

The chain has TRBV25-1 and TRBJ1-4, with D possibly matching TRBD1 (6 bases). This TCR derives from a human donor in good health. Material: PBMCs. This CDR3 is CASRLGGASVEKLFF. The CDR3 coding sequence is TGTGCCAGCAGGTTGGGGGGGGCGTCCGTCGAAAAACTGTTTTTT.